This entry is about one T cell receptor (beta chain). The antigen is not known. Researchers prepared the TCRbeta library using unique molecular identifiers, the study reports. In TCRdb, the PCR reads were re-called with MiXCR into one record per CDR3 protein. The repertoire has approximately 980,000 distinct CDR3 sequences, about 30% of them found once; the top ten carry more than 25%. This entry comes from a study of T-cell reconstitution after alpha-beta-depleted transplantation in children. Germline CDR1 LGHNA, CDR2 YNFKEQ. V was cut by 1 base and J by 3 bases, with 13 bases left in between. The CDR3 covers 15 residues. Regarding the study as a whole: Two months or so post-transplant, alpha-beta T cells reportedly derived from several hundred expanded graft clones. Elevated TCRbeta diversity at day 60 was traced, in some patients, to surviving recipient T cells and thymic progenitors. T-cell numbers and diversity one year post-transplant derived largely from freshly generated T cells.

The sequence was collected from a boy in the first two years of life who had a stem cell transplant for SCID, so the T cells may come from the graft donor. The V call is TRBV4-2, the J call TRBJ2-7, with a possible D match to TRBD1 (6 bases). Sequencing was performed on PBMCs, mostly from graft donor cells, taken 360 days after TCRalphabeta/CD19-depleted stem cell transplant. CDR3 DNA sequence: TGTGCCAGCAGCCAAGTAAGTTGGGACATCTACGAGCAGTACTTC. The encoded protein is CASSQVSWDIYEQYF.